Sample share makes the clone carrying this T cell receptor beta chain medium-sized. TCRdb re-analysed the 5' RACE reads in MiXCR, keeping a single row per CDR3 protein. The sample consists of 2,500 to 3,500 distinct CDR3 sequences, about 17% of them appearing once. Time point meaning: sample taken at primary tumor resection. Material for sequencing was whole RNA from tumor, nontumor lung or frozen PBMC, left unsorted. The entry originates in a study of spatial heterogeneity in lung cancer. Study at large: Consistently, beta-chain sequences turned up in larger numbers than alpha-chain sequences did.

The CDR3 loop spans 15 amino acids. Germline CDR1 reads MNHNS; CDR2 reads SASEGT. V lost 5 bases to trimming and J lost 8 bases; unmatched junction nucleotides: 9. This specimen was normal lung tissue next to the tumor, taken at surgery. The sequence derives from a male donor with early-stage non-small cell lung cancer. This rearrangement joins TRBV6-1 to TRBJ1-4, with 9 bases fitting TRBD1. CDR3 residues: CASSIPGQGGEKLFF. The CDR3 DNA reads TGTGCCAGCAGTATCCCGGGACAGGGTGGAGAAAAACTGTTTTTT.